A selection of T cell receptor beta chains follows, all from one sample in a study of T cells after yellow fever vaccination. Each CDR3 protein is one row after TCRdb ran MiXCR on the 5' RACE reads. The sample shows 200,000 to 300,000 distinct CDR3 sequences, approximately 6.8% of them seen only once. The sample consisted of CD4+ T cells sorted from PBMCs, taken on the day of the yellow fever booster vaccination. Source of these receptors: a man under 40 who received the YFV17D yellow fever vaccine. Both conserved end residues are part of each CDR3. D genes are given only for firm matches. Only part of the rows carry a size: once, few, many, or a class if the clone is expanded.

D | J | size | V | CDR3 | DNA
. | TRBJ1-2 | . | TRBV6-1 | CASRDPLGGGYTF | TGTGCCAGCAGGGACCCCCTCGGCGGGGGCTACACCTTC
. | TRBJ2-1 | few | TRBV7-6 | CASSLATGNFNEQFF | TGTGCCAGCAGCTTAGCAACGGGCAATTTCAATGAGCAGTTCTTC
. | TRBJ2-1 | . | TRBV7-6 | CASSPWTNEQFF | TGTGCCAGCAGCCCCTGGACGAATGAGCAGTTCTTC
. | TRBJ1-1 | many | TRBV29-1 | CSATRGGMNTEAFF | TGCAGCGCCACCCGAGGGGGGATGAACACTGAAGCTTTCTTT
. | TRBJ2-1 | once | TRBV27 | CVSSSRGPALSNEQFF | TGTGTCAGCAGTTCTCGGGGGCCGGCGTTATCCAATGAGCAGTTCTTC
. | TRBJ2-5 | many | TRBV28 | CASATELRTQYF | TGTGCCAGCGCGACCGAATTACGGACCCAGTACTTC
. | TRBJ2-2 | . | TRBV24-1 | CATSDFRSGELFF | TGTGCCACCAGTGATTTCCGGTCGGGGGAGCTGTTTTTT
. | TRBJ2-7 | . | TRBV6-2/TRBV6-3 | CASSYRGSGVSNEQYF | TGTGCCAGCAGTTATCGGGGTTCGGGAGTGAGCAACGAGCAGTACTTC
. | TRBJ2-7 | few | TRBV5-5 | CASSSPTPSEQYF | TGTGCCAGCAGCTCCCCGACTCCGTCCGAGCAGTACTTC
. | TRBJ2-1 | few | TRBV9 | CASSPQVEVYNEQFF | TGTGCCAGCAGCCCCCAGGTCGAGGTCTACAATGAGCAGTTCTTC
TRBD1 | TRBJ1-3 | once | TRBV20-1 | CSARTGATDTIYF | TGCAGTGCCCGGACAGGGGCGACGGACACCATATATTTT
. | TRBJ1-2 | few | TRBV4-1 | CASSQETATNYGYTF | TGCGCCAGCAGCCAAGAGACGGCGACTAACTATGGCTACACCTTC
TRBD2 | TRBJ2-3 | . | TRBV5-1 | CASSEGTSGILNTQYF | TGCGCCAGCAGCGAGGGGACTAGCGGGATATTGAATACGCAGTATTTT
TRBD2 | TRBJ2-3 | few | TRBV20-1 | CSAKLAGAQDTQYF | TGCAGTGCTAAATTAGCGGGAGCTCAGGATACGCAGTATTTT
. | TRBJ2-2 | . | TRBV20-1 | CSAGRAANTGELFF | TGCAGTGCCGGGCGAGCCGCGAACACCGGGGAGCTGTTTTTT
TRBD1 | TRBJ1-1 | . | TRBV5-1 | CASRRGLNTEAFF | TGCGCCAGCAGGAGGGGGCTAAACACTGAAGCTTTCTTT
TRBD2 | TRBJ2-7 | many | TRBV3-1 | CASNRGGLGEQYF | TGTGCCAGCAACCGGGGGGGACTAGGCGAGCAGTACTTC
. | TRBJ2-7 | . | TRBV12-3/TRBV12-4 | CASSLTARSSYEQYF | TGTGCCAGCAGTTTAACCGCCCGGAGCTCCTACGAGCAGTACTTC
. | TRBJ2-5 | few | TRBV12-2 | CASRPPPGPQETQYF | TGTGCAAGTCGCCCACCCCCCGGGCCCCAAGAGACCCAGTACTTC
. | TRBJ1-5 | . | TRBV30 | CAWSVSGNQPQHF | TGTGCCTGGAGTGTATCCGGGAATCAGCCCCAGCATTTT
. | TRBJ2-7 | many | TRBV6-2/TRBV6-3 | CASSYLTSPTYEQYF | TGTGCCAGCAGTTATTTGACCTCCCCTACCTACGAGCAGTACTTC
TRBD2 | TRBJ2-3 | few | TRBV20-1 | CSARAPGLAGSTDTQYF | TGCAGTGCTAGAGCCCCGGGACTAGCGGGGAGCACAGATACGCAGTATTTT
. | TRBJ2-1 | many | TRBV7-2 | CASSHPGTHNEQFF | TGTGCCAGCAGCCATCCCGGGACTCACAATGAGCAGTTCTTC
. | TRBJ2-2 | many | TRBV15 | CATSIGVEVTGELFF | TGTGCCACCAGCATTGGGGTCGAAGTCACCGGGGAGCTGTTTTTT
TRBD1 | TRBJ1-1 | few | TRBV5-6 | CASSLRTGVEAFF | TGTGCCAGCAGCTTGCGGACAGGGGTGGAAGCTTTCTTT
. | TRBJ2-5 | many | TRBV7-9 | CASSFSVETQYF | TGTGCCAGCAGCTTCAGCGTAGAGACCCAGTACTTC
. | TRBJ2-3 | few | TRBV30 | CAWDSGTSTDTQYF | TGTGCCTGGGATAGCGGAACTAGCACAGATACGCAGTATTTT
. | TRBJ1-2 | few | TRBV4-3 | CASSQEGGTYGYTF | TGCGCCAGCAGCCAAGAAGGGGGGACCTATGGCTACACCTTC
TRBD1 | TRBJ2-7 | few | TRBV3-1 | CASSHLRQGARSYEQYF | TGTGCCAGCAGCCACCTGAGACAGGGGGCTAGATCCTACGAGCAGTACTTC
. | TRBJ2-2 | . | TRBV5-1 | CATSLGGSGAGTGELFF | TGCGCCACCAGCTTGGGTGGTAGCGGAGCCGGGACCGGGGAGCTGTTTTTT
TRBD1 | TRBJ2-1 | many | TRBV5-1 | CASSLVRDRGNEQFF | TGCGCCAGCAGCTTGGTTAGGGACAGGGGCAATGAGCAGTTCTTC
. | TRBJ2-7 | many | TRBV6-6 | CASCRLGHYEQYF | TGTGCCAGCTGTAGGCTGGGACACTACGAGCAGTACTTC
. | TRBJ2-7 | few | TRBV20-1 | CSAKPGSYEQYF | TGCAGTGCTAAACCAGGGTCATACGAGCAGTACTTC
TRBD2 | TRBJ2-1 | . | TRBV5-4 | CASSPTLAAEQFF | TGTGCCAGCAGCCCGACCCTAGCGGCGGAGCAGTTCTTC
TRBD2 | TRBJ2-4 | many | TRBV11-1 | CASRPGLAGARAKNIQYF | TGTGCCAGCCGACCGGGACTAGCGGGAGCCCGAGCCAAAAACATTCAGTACTTC
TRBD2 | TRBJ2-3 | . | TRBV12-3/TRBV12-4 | CASRPRGGSTDTQYF | TGTGCCAGCAGACCCCGGGGGGGGAGCACAGATACGCAGTATTTT
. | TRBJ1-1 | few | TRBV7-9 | CASSRGPNTEAFF | TGTGCCAGCAGCCGTGGTCCCAACACTGAAGCTTTCTTT
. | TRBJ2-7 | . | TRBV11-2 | CASSLDRLASAYEQYF | TGTGCCAGCAGCTTAGATCGGTTAGCATCCGCCTACGAGCAGTACTTC
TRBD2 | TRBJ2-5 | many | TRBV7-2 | CASSLLAGGGKETQYF | TGTGCCAGCAGCCTACTAGCGGGAGGGGGTAAAGAGACCCAGTACTTC